The rows below give T cell receptor beta chains drawn from one sample of a study of metastatic and nonmetastatic thyroid tumors. Through MiXCR, TCRdb re-clonotyped the PCR reads. The data show fewer than 20,000 clones, approximately 23% seen once. Sequencing used tumor tissue. Source of these receptors: a female donor with papillary thyroid cancer or a benign thyroid nodule (not recorded which). Some clones in this sample may be carry-over from other donors' samples. The CDR3 runs from the conserved cysteine through the conserved F or W. A D gene is named only where the DNA matches it firmly. Not every row has a clone size; where given, it reads once, few, many or a size class.

CDR3: CASSTHETGNTIYF; DNA: TGTGCCAGCAGCACACATGAGACTGGAAACACCATATATTTT; size: many; D: .; V: TRBV27; J: TRBJ1-3
CDR3: CASSLGVLIPPSGNTIYF; DNA: TGCGCCAGCAGCTTAGGAGTGTTGATCCCGCCCTCTGGAAACACCATATATTTT; size: .; D: .; V: TRBV5-1; J: TRBJ1-3
CDR3: CASRATRGTGELFF; DNA: TGTGCCAGCAGGGCCACCAGGGGCACCGGGGAGCTGTTTTTT; size: .; D: .; V: TRBV6-1; J: TRBJ2-2
CDR3: CAISGRIGRTGNEQFF; DNA: TGTGCCATCAGTGGAAGGATCGGGAGAACGGGCAATGAGCAGTTCTTC; size: few; D: .; V: TRBV28; J: TRBJ2-1
CDR3: CASSGRSGNTGELFF; DNA: TGTGCCAGCAGTGGACGTAGCGGGAACACCGGGGAGCTGTTTTTT; size: .; D: .; V: TRBV6-1; J: TRBJ2-2
CDR3: CASSFLPVDEQFF; DNA: TGTGCCAGCAGTTTCTTACCAGTTGATGAGCAGTTCTTC; size: many; D: .; V: TRBV28; J: TRBJ2-1
CDR3: CASTPYNTEAFF; DNA: TGTGCCAGCACTCCTTATAACACTGAAGCTTTCTTC; size: few; D: .; V: TRBV28; J: TRBJ1-1
CDR3: CASSEAPSSGETQYF; DNA: TGTGCCAGCAGTGAAGCTCCCTCTAGCGGAGAGACCCAGTACTTC; size: medium-sized; D: TRBD2; V: TRBV6-1; J: TRBJ2-5
CDR3: CAAQGSQYGYTF; DNA: TGTGCTGCCCAAGGCAGCCAATATGGCTACACCTTC; size: medium-sized; D: .; V: TRBV3-1; J: TRBJ1-2
CDR3: CASPTGGFDYGYTF; DNA: TGTGCCAGCCCTACAGGGGGCTTTGACTATGGCTACACCTTC; size: few; D: TRBD1; V: TRBV27; J: TRBJ1-2
CDR3: CASSDPSGYNEQFF; DNA: TGCGCCAGCAGCGACCCTAGCGGGTACAATGAGCAGTTCTTC; size: many; D: TRBD2; V: TRBV5-1; J: TRBJ2-1
CDR3: CASSLALAGYNEQFF; DNA: TGTGCCAGCAGCTTAGCACTAGCGGGATACAATGAGCAGTTCTTC; size: .; D: TRBD2; V: TRBV7-2; J: TRBJ2-1
CDR3: CSAKGQTRANYGYTF; DNA: TGCAGTGCTAAGGGACAGACAAGAGCTAACTATGGCTACACCTTC; size: few; D: TRBD1; V: TRBV20-1; J: TRBJ1-2
CDR3: CASSISPGTYEQYF; DNA: TGTGCCAGTAGTATTAGTCCGGGTACCTACGAGCAGTACTTC; size: medium-sized; D: .; V: TRBV19; J: TRBJ2-7
CDR3: CSARTLEGEKLFF; DNA: TGCAGTGCACGGACCTTGGAAGGTGAAAAACTGTTTTTT; size: many; D: .; V: TRBV20-1; J: TRBJ1-4
CDR3: CASSEGNRGVYEQYF; DNA: TGTGCCAGCAGTGAAGGTAATAGAGGGGTCTACGAGCAGTACTTC; size: .; D: .; V: TRBV25-1; J: TRBJ2-7
CDR3: CSAPTQVWQQTGYTF; DNA: TGCAGTGCCCCCACGCAAGTTTGGCAACAGACGGGCTACACCTTC; size: few; D: .; V: TRBV20-1; J: TRBJ1-2
CDR3: CASSVTNQETQYF; DNA: TGTGCCAGCAGCGTAACAAACCAAGAGACCCAGTACTTC; size: many; D: .; V: TRBV7-3; J: TRBJ2-5
CDR3: CATHTNLAGAYEQYF; DNA: TGTGCCACCCATACTAACCTAGCGGGAGCATACGAGCAGTACTTC; size: medium-sized; D: TRBD2; V: TRBV28; J: TRBJ2-7
CDR3: CASRGRSNFDYEQYF; DNA: TGTGCCAGCAGAGGCAGGTCGAATTTTGATTACGAGCAGTACTTC; size: .; D: .; V: TRBV2; J: TRBJ2-7
CDR3: CASSRPRVVRNSPLHF; DNA: TGTGCCAGCAGTCGCCCCCGAGTGGTTCGGAATTCACCCCTCCACTTT; size: few; D: .; V: TRBV6-1; J: TRBJ1-6
CDR3: CASSFTGEQYF; DNA: TGTGCCAGCAGTTTCACAGGGGAGCAGTACTTC; size: medium-sized; D: .; V: TRBV12-3/TRBV12-4; J: TRBJ2-7
CDR3: CASSLRRDSTYEQYF; DNA: TGTGCCAGCAGCCTTCGCCGGGACTCAACCTACGAGCAGTACTTC; size: .; D: .; V: TRBV11-2; J: TRBJ2-7
CDR3: CASHRRENTEAFF; DNA: TGTGCCAGCCACCGGCGGGAAAACACTGAAGCTTTCTTT; size: few; D: .; V: TRBV19; J: TRBJ1-1
CDR3: CAISELGGPDTQYF; DNA: TGTGCCATCAGTGAGTTAGGGGGACCAGATACGCAGTATTTT; size: many; D: .; V: TRBV10-3; J: TRBJ2-3
CDR3: CASYDGGMDEKLFF; DNA: TGTGCCAGTTACGACGGGGGCATGGATGAAAAACTGTTTTTT; size: many; D: .; V: TRBV19; J: TRBJ1-4
CDR3: CASSGGTEYVLTF; DNA: TGCGCCAGCAGCGGCGGGACAGAGTATGTCCTGACTTTC; size: many; D: .; V: TRBV5-1; J: TRBJ2-6
CDR3: CASSEGTVCTEAFF; DNA: TGTGCCAGCAGTGAAGGGACAGTGTGCACTGAAGCTTTCTTT; size: .; D: .; V: TRBV2; J: TRBJ1-1
CDR3: CSAAGVEQFF; DNA: TGCAGTGCCGCGGGAGTAGAGCAGTTCTTC; size: .; D: TRBD2; V: TRBV20-1; J: TRBJ2-1
CDR3: CASSFPTSGYEQYF; DNA: TGTGCCAGCAGCTTCCCAACTAGCGGCTACGAGCAGTACTTC; size: .; D: TRBD2; V: TRBV7-2; J: TRBJ2-7
CDR3: CASSLAFGTDTQYF; DNA: TGCGCCAGCAGCTTGGCATTTGGGACAGATACGCAGTATTTC; size: many; D: TRBD1; V: TRBV5-1; J: TRBJ2-3
CDR3: CASSQEIRGGYGYTF; DNA: TGCGCCAGCAGCCAAGAAATAAGGGGAGGCTATGGCTACACCTTC; size: medium-sized; D: .; V: TRBV4-1; J: TRBJ1-2
CDR3: CSVPPLTDTQYF; DNA: TGCAGTGTTCCTCCCTTGACAGATACGCAGTATTTT; size: many; D: .; V: TRBV20-1; J: TRBJ2-3
CDR3: CSAPVRDRSTDTQYF; DNA: TGCAGTGCTCCCGTCCGGGACAGAAGCACAGATACGCAGTATTTT; size: .; D: TRBD1; V: TRBV20-1; J: TRBJ2-3
CDR3: CASGGVSGSTDTQYF; DNA: TGCGCCAGTGGCGGAGTTAGCGGTAGCACAGATACGCAGTATTTT; size: few; D: .; V: TRBV19; J: TRBJ2-3
CDR3: CAISLDRGYTTDTQYF; DNA: TGTGCCATCAGCTTAGACAGGGGGTACACGACAGATACGCAGTATTTT; size: many; D: TRBD1; V: TRBV10-3; J: TRBJ2-3
CDR3: CASSPLSGGDEQFF; DNA: TGTGCCAGCAGCCCCCTATCGGGAGGGGATGAGCAGTTCTTC; size: few; D: TRBD2; V: TRBV6-1; J: TRBJ2-1
CDR3: CASNEQGAFDNEQFF; DNA: TGTGCCAGCAACGAACAGGGGGCATTTGACAATGAGCAGTTCTTC; size: many; D: TRBD1; V: TRBV5-6; J: TRBJ2-1
CDR3: CASSPSREPNNEQFF; DNA: TGTGCCAGCAGCCCCTCGCGGGAGCCCAACAATGAGCAGTTCTTC; size: many; D: TRBD2; V: TRBV4-2; J: TRBJ2-1
CDR3: CASSSDREGEKLFF; DNA: TGTGCCAGCAGTTCCGACAGGGAAGGGGAAAAACTGTTTTTT; size: .; D: TRBD1; V: TRBV12-3/TRBV12-4; J: TRBJ1-4
CDR3: CASSVGGADNSPLHF; DNA: TGTGCCAGCAGCGTAGGAGGGGCCGATAATTCACCCCTCCACTTT; size: .; D: .; V: TRBV9; J: TRBJ1-6
CDR3: CASSLLNYGNEQFF; DNA: TGTGCCAGCAGCTTACTGAACTATGGCAATGAGCAGTTCTTC; size: many; D: .; V: TRBV7-9; J: TRBJ2-1
CDR3: CASRGGQVDNSPLHF; DNA: TGTGCCAGCAGGGGGGGACAGGTGGACAATTCACCCCTCCACTTT; size: many; D: TRBD1; V: TRBV6-1; J: TRBJ1-6
CDR3: CATSRDAGLYEQYF; DNA: TGTGCCACCAGCAGAGATGCAGGGTTGTACGAGCAGTACTTC; size: medium-sized; D: .; V: TRBV15; J: TRBJ2-7